One and the same sample provided the 24 T cell receptor beta chains below, sequenced in a study of beta chain features in type 1 diabetes (dated by TCRdb to the late 2010s). The library was built by means of the immunoSEQ multiplex PCR assay. The entire amount of isolated RNA was reverse transcribed using the High Capacity cDNA Reverse Transcription Kit, so the sequenced TCRB transcripts were expressed ones. TCRdb holds this immuneACCESS table with in-frame rearrangements only. Some clones are missing; in checked studies, unresolved V genes explain under half, and the rest has no known cause. This sample holds under 400,000 clones; 11% to 15% were observed only once. The ten largest account for around 7% of the sample. Sequenced input: central memory CD4+ T cells from blood. The receptors stem from a man aged 25 to 45 in good health.

This chain connects TRBV19 to TRBJ1-1; no reliable D call. Germline V lookup: CDR1 LNHDA, CDR2 SQIVND (reference sequence). The CDR3 is 13 amino acids. Between the trimmed V and J ends, which lost 1 base and 6 bases, there was a span of 9 bases. CDR3: CASSIGKGPEAFF. The CDR3 DNA reads as TGTGCCAGTAGTATAGGGAAGGGTCCTGAAGCTTTCTTT.

V usage is TRBV7-8 and J usage is TRBJ2-5; perhaps TRBD1 as D (5 bases). Germline V gene lookup returns CDR1 SGHVS and CDR2 FQNEAQ. The CDR3 extends over 13 amino acids. The V gene lost 3 bases and the J gene lost 5 bases, with 10 bases spanning the gap. CDR3 protein: CASSFGRVETQYF. CDR3 bases: TGTGCCAGCAGCTTTGGCAGGGTGGAGACCCAGTACTTC.

This clone was seen repeatedly, ten times or more. The J gene is TRBJ2-5, the V gene TRBV6-5, with no clear D. CDR1 MNHEY and CDR2 SVGAGI come from the germline V gene. The CDR3 has 13 amino acids. V was clipped by 7 bases and J by 4 bases, with 13 bases between them. The CDR3 is CASKPMVVETQYF. CDR3 DNA: TGTGCCAGCAAGCCCATGGTGGTAGAGACCCAGTACTTC.

The CDR3 region has the DNA TGTGCCAGTAGTATTATGGGCAGGGGATATGGCTACACCTTC. It is translated as CASSIMGRGYGYTF. The chain couples TRBV19 to TRBJ1-2; a possible D gene is TRBD1 (6 bases). This CDR3 spans 14 amino acids. In germline, CDR1 is LNHDA, CDR2 SQIVND (reference sequence). The V end lost 3 bases, the J end lost 5 bases, and 13 bases lay between the germline ends.

Ten or more counts support this clone. The rearrangement links TRBV7-2 to TRBJ2-2; possibly TRBD1 for D (6 bases). This CDR3 is 15 amino acids long. Per germline, CDR1 SGHTA and CDR2 FQGNSA. V was shortened by 5 bases and J by 1 base, with 11 bases between the two germline ends. CDR3 DNA sequence: TGTGCCAGCAGCCACGGGACATGGAACACCGGGGAGCTGTTTTTT. Translation: CASSHGTWNTGELFF.

The CDR3 nucleotides are TGTGCCAGCTCACCAGCAGGGTGGACCGGGGAGCTGTTTTTT. It specifies CASSPAGWTGELFF. The rearrangement links TRBV18 to TRBJ2-2, with D possibly TRBD1 on 5 matching bases. The germline V and J ends were trimmed by 2 bases and 5 bases, with 9 bases remaining between them. Germline lookup yields CDR1 KGHSH and CDR2 LQKENI. The CDR3 covers 14 residues.

The chain uses TRBV7-2 and TRBJ2-1; 8 bases line up with TRBD1. Losses at the gene ends were 5 bases for V and 8 bases for J; bases not matched to a gene: 8. Germline V gene lookup returns CDR1 SGHTA and CDR2 FQGNSA. The CDR3 length is 14 residues. Here the CDR3 DNA reads TGTGCCAGCAGCGACAGGACAGGGTCTGATGAGCAGTTCTTC. Its protein is CASSDRTGSDEQFF.

This clone showed up just a few times. The same CDR3 can be traced to other DNA sequences in this sample. J is TRBJ1-2 and V is TRBV18; D is unclear. The CDR3 is 13 residues long. With 0 bases removed from V and 4 bases from J, the gap between germline ends came to 6 bases. Germline V gene lookup returns CDR1 KGHSH and CDR2 LQKENI. In DNA, the CDR3 is TGTGCCAGCTCACCACCCGGGTCCTATGGCTACACCTTC. Amino acids: CASSPPGSYGYTF.

This clone was detected ten times or more. This chain links TRBV10-3 with TRBJ2-7; 8 bases are a match to TRBD2. J gave up 4 bases and V 4 bases, and 6 bases lay outside the gene matches. In germline, CDR1 is ENHRY, CDR2 SYGVKD. CDR3 length: 14 residues. CDR3 loop: CAISAGGRIYEQYV. The CDR3, as DNA: TGTGCCATCAGTGCGGGCGGGAGGATTTACGAGCAGTACGTC.

The chain recombines TRBV6-6 with TRBJ2-5; 9 nucleotides align to TRBD2. The CDR3 spans 15 residues. Germline V CDR1 and CDR2: MNHNY, SVGAGI (reference sequence). After removal of 7 bases from V and 4 bases from J, the junction contained 10 bases not matched to a gene. CDR3 sequence: CASKPLAGVGETQYF. DNA for the CDR3: TGTGCCAGCAAACCCTTAGCGGGAGTAGGAGAGACCCAGTACTTC.

V and J are TRBV4-3 and TRBJ2-7, with 10 bases matching TRBD2. The CDR3 has 16 amino acids. Germline V gives CDR1 LGHNA, CDR2 YSLEER. Germline trimming cut 1 base from V and 5 bases from J; bases unmatched to any gene: 8. The CDR3 nucleotides read TGCGCCAGCAGCCAAGCACTAGCGGGAAGGGTAGACGAGCAGTACTTC. Amino acid sequence: CASSQALAGRVDEQYF.

This clone was seen many times. The chain has TRBV6-6 and TRBJ2-7; TRBD2 matches 8 bases. V gave up 6 bases and J gave up 0 bases; unmatched junction bases: 7. Germline-derived CDR1 and CDR2 are MNHNY and SVGAGI (reference sequence). The CDR3 spans 15 residues. CDR3 sequence (DNA): TGTGCCAGCAGCTCCACTAGCGGAAGCTCCTACGAGCAGTACGTC. It is translated as CASSSTSGSSYEQYV.

The rearrangement links TRBV13 to TRBJ1-1; no reliable D call. The CDR3 is 11 amino acids. Deletions cut 6 bases from V and 4 bases from J, with 6 bases between. Looked up from germline, CDR1 is PRHDT and CDR2 is FYEKMQ (reference sequence). The CDR3 region has the DNA TGTGCCAGCAGTCGGGGCACTGAAGCTTTCTTT. It encodes CASSRGTEAFF.

The chain carries TRBV10-3 and TRBJ2-5; 11 bases map to TRBD1. The CDR3 contains 14 residues. Germline CDR1 is ENHRY and CDR2 is SYGVKD. Trimming cost V 3 bases and J 4 bases; bases outside gene matches: 1. This CDR3 reads CAISDGQGAETQYF. CDR3 DNA sequence: TGTGCCATCAGTGATGGACAGGGGGCAGAGACCCAGTACTTC.

This clone showed up just a few times. The V call is TRBV30, the J call TRBJ2-2; D unclear. Trimming pared 2 bases from V and 6 bases from J, leaving 16 bases between. The germline gives CDR1 GTSNPN, CDR2 SVGIG (reference sequence). The CDR3 spans 15 residues. The CDR3 DNA follows: TGTGCCTGGAGTTTGAGACTGGTTAGTTCCGGGGAGCTGTTTTTT. Its protein product is CAWSLRLVSSGELFF.

V usage is TRBV7-9 and J usage is TRBJ1-5; D call uncertain. The V gene lost 8 bases and the J gene lost 4 bases, with 12 bases spanning the gap. The CDR3 runs to 13 residues. Germline CDR1 reads SEHNR; CDR2 reads FQNEAQ (reference sequence). The CDR3 is CASGLRGNQPQHF. CDR3 sequence (DNA): TGTGCCAGCGGACTACGCGGAAATCAGCCCCAGCATTTT.

This clone was counted at least ten times. In DNA form, the CDR3 reads TGTGCCAGCAGGTTAACAGGGTTCAATCAGCCCCAGCATTTT. Encoded protein: CASRLTGFNQPQHF. This chain joins TRBV6-5 and TRBJ1-5; the D gene is possibly TRBD1 (6 bases). Per germline, CDR1 MNHEY and CDR2 SVGAGI. This CDR3 spans 14 amino acids. Trimming removed 6 bases at V and 3 bases at J, with 12 bases between.

This clone was observed a handful of times. The rearrangement uses TRBV18 and TRBJ2-7; tentative D call: TRBD2 (7 bases). The CDR3 contains 15 residues. Germline CDR1 and CDR2: KGHSH and LQKENI. V was pared by 1 base and J by 4 bases, with 14 bases between. The CDR3 reads CASSPQQKGGYEQYF. For the CDR3, the DNA is TGTGCCAGCTCACCACAACAAAAGGGGGGGTACGAGCAGTACTTC.

This clone occurred a few times. The chain carries TRBV7-4 and TRBJ2-1; no firm D call. The V end was cut by 1 base, the J end by 12 bases, with 10 bases between. CDR1 and CDR2 (germline): SGHVT, SQSDAQ. This CDR3 comprises 12 residues. CDR3 nucleotide sequence: TGTGCCAGCAGCTTAGGATGGGGTCCGCAGTTCTTC. Its protein product is CASSLGWGPQFF.

The chain recombines TRBV7-6 with TRBJ2-2; TRBD2 aligns across 8 bases. CDR3 size: 16 residues. Germline V lookup: CDR1 SGHVS, CDR2 FNYEAQ. Trimming at V came to 3 bases and at J to 3 bases, leaving 6 bases not matched to a gene. The CDR3 nucleotides are TGTGCCAGCAGCTTGTTAGCGGGAAAAGACACCGGGGAGCTGTTTTTT. The encoded protein is CASSLLAGKDTGELFF.

This clone was recorded a few times. The CDR3 nucleotides read TGTGCCAGCAGCTTAGATCGGGGGGTTTTGTACTTC. Translated: CASSLDRGVLYF. The chain combines TRBV11-2 with TRBJ2-5; 7 bases agree with TRBD2. The CDR3 sequence is 12 residues long. CDR1 is SGHAT, CDR2 FQNNGV, per germline. J was trimmed by 13 bases and V by 0 bases; bases with no gene match: 5. Supplemented by reference TRBV11-2 and TRBJ2-5, the full variable domain reads EAGVAQSPRYKIIEKRQSVAFWCNPISGHATLYWYQQILGQGPKLLIQFQNNGVVDDSQLPKDRFSAERLKGVDSTLKIQPAKLEDSAVYLCASSLDRGVLYFGPGTRLLVL.

J is TRBJ2-3 and V is TRBV6-5; no clear D. Trimming shortened V by 6 bases and J by 0 bases, and 13 bases separated the two germline ends. From germline, CDR1 is MNHEY and CDR2 SVGAGI. The CDR3 length is 15 residues. The CDR3 bases are TGTGCCAGCAGAATAGGGCGAGCTAGCACAGATACGCAGTATTTT. This encodes CASRIGRASTDTQYF.

This clone was counted a few times. The chain has TRBV9 and TRBJ2-5; 9 nucleotides match TRBD2. Germline assignment: CDR1 SGDLS and CDR2 YYNGEE. This CDR3 spans 15 amino acids. J gave up 3 bases and V 3 bases, and 6 bases lay outside the gene matches. CDR3 nucleotides: TGTGCCAGCAGCGCCCAGACTAGCGGAGAAGAGACCCAGTACTTC. Translating it yields CASSAQTSGEETQYF.

This chain links TRBV18 with TRBJ2-5, with D hard to call. Germline V CDR1 and CDR2: KGHSH, LQKENI. V lost 6 bases and J 5 bases, leaving 13 bases between the germline ends. The CDR3 runs to 13 residues. The CDR3 loop reads CASSTDVIETQYF. Here the CDR3 DNA reads TGTGCCAGCTCCACTGATGTGATCGAGACCCAGTACTTC.